This T cell receptor (beta chain) was documented in a study of cytomegalovirus exposure and HLA in healthy donors. This CDR3 comprises 12 residues. CDR1 and CDR2 from the germline V gene are LNHDA and SQIVND (reference sequence). Trimming removed 7 bases from V and 4 bases from J, with 10 bases in between. Both 60 Vbeta primers and 13 Jbeta primers went into the PCR. Generated by immunoSEQ multiplex PCR, the TCRdb table keeps only in-frame clones and is missing some. Of 120,000 to 150,000 clones listed, approximately 80% are singletons. The TCR sequence derives from a man between 35 and 55 years old in good health and CMV-seronegative. The chain links TRBV19 to TRBJ2-5; weak D call: TRBD1 (6 bases). The sample consisted of PBMCs. CDR3 sequence: CASMDRLETQYF. CDR3 sequence (DNA): TGTGCCAGTATGGACAGATTAGAGACCCAGTACTTC. Using reference TRBV19 and TRBJ2-5 for the parts outside the CDR3, the full variable domain is DGGITQSPKYLFRKEGQNVTLSCEQNLNHDAMYWYRQDPGQGLRLIYYSQIVNDFQKGDIAEGYSVSREKKESFPLTVTSAQKNPTAFYLCASMDRLETQYFGPGTRLLVL.